Included here is one T cell receptor (beta chain) sequence, with context. The data were taken from a study of T cell changes during pregnancy in multiple sclerosis. The method was immunoSEQ multiplex PCR; TCRdb's version includes in-frame clones alone and lacks a portion of them. The sample shows about 42,000 clones, less than 90% of them seen only once. The source was CD4+ T cells from peripheral blood mononuclear cells, collected in the second trimester of pregnancy. The receptor comes from a female donor with multiple sclerosis, enrolled in a pregnancy study.

The CDR3 region is CASSRQFANTEAFF. In DNA, the CDR3 is TGCGCCAGCAGCCGACAGTTCGCGAACACTGAAGCTTTCTTT. J is TRBJ1-1 and V is TRBV4-1; maybe TRBD1 (5 bases). Per germline, CDR1 MGHRA and CDR2 YSYEKL. The V and J ends lost 4 bases and 1 base respectively, with 10 bases between them. The CDR3 covers 14 residues.